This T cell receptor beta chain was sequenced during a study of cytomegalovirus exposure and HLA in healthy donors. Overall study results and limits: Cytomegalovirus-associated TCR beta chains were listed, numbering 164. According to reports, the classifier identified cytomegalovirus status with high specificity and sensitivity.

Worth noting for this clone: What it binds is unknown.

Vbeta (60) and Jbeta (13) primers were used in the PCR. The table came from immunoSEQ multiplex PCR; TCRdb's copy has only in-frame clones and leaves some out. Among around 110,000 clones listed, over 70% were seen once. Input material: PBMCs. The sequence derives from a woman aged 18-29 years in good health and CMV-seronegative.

CDR3 DNA sequence: TGTGCCAGCAGCGTAGTCTCGAGGGCCGGCAATTCACCCCTCCACTTT. This translates into CASSVVSRAGNSPLHF. The J gene is TRBJ1-6, the V gene TRBV9; D ambiguous. The CDR3 covers 16 residues. CDR1 SGDLS and CDR2 YYNGEE come from the germline V gene. V was shortened by 0 bases and J by 7 bases, with 14 bases between the two germline ends.